This T cell receptor (beta chain) was sequenced during a study of blood T cell repertoires in COVID-19. For the study at large: The cDNA or gDNA used as material had been derived from T cells, B-cell-depleted T cells, or PBMCs.

CDR3 length: 21 amino acids. In the source study's methods: Estimation of nucleated cell counts relied on the amplification of reference gene primers. The method was immunoSEQ multiplex PCR; TCRdb's version includes in-frame clones alone and lacks a portion of them. For V, J and clone size, that table is used; D and trimming come from the DNA. The table records 200,000 to 300,000 clones, more than 80% of them present only once. This chain joins TRBV21-1 and TRBJ2-3; no DNA check was done on the table's D call, TRBD1. TRBV21-1 is listed as a pseudogene. The specimen was peripheral blood. This sequence was found in a woman aged 40 to 55 with acute or convalescent COVID-19. CDR3 loop: CASSLNPRVSRDRDRTDTQYF. The CDR3 DNA is TGTGCCAGCAGCCTGAACCCGAGGGTCAGCCGGGACAGGGATCGGACAGATACGCAGTATTTT.